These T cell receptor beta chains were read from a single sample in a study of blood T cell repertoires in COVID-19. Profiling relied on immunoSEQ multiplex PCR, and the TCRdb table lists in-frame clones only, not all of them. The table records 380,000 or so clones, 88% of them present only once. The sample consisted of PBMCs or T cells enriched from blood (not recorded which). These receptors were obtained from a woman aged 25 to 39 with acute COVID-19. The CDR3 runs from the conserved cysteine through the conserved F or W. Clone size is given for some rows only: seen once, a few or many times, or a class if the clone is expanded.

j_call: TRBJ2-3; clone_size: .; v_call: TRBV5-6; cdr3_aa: CASADREWDTQYF
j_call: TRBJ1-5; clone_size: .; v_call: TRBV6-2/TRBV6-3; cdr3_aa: CASSYGGGLGVPQHF
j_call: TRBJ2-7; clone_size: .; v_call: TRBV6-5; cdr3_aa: CASSYRDSGFEQYF
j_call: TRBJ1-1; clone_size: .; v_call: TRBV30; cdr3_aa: CAWRGRQGEAFF
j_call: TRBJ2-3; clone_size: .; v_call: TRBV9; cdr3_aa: CASSVAGGGAYTQYF
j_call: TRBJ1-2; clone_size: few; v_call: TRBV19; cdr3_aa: CASSMVGQTNYGYTF
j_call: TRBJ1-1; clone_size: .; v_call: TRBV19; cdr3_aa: CAVVGQQEAFF
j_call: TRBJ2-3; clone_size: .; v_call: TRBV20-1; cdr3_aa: CSASRPSGGATDTQYF
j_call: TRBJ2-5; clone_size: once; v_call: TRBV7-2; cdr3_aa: CASSSGGAQETQYF
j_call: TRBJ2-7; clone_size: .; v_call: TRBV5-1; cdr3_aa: CASSEYSGEQYF
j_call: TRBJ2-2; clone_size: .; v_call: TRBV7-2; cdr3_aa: CASSFSRLAGAGELFF
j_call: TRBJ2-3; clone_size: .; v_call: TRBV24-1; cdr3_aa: CATSDPTPRGSTDTQYF
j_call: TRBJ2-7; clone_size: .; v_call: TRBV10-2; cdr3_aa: CASSDPQDRGFYEQYF
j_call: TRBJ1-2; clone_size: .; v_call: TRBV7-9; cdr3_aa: CASSLSDRQPNYGYTF
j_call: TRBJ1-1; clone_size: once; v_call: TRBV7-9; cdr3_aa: CASSLESSGTEAFF
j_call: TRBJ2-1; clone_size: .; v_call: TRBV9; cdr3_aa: CASSGPTSGGSYNEQFF
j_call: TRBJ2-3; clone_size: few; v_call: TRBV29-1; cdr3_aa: CSVDLAGRTDTQYF
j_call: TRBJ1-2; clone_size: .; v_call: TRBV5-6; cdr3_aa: CASSPRAGGNYGYTF
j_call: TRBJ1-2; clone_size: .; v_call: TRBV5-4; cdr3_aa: CASSEGQSYGYTF
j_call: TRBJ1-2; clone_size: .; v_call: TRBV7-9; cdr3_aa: CASSPTSGKDYGYTF
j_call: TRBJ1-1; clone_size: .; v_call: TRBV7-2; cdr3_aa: CASSRQNLNTEAFF
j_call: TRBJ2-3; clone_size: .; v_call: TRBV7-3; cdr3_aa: CASSLGGRRGTDTQYF
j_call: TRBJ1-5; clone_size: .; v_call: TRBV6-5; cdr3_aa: CASRRSSNQPQHF
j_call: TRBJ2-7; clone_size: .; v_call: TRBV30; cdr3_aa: CAATPDRGLEQYF
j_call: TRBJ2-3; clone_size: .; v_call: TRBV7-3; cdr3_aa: CASSLVAGGMNTQYF
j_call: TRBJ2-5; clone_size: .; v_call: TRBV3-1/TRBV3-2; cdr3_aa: CASSPRRGTGDLETQYF
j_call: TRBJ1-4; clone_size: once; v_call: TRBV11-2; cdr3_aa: CASSLYGRSGFVEKLFF
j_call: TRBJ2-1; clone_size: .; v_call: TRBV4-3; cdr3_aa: CASSYLSGGARNEQFF
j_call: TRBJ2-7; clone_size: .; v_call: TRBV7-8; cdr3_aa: CASSPLGGSYEQYF
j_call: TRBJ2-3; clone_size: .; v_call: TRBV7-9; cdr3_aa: CASGTSERGGTDTQYF
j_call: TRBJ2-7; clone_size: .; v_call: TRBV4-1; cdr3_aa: CASRPDRYGYEQYF
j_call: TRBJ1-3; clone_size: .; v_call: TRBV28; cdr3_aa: CASSSPGRASGNTIYF
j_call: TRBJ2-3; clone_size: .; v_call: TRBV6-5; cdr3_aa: CASRQDRGTDTQYF
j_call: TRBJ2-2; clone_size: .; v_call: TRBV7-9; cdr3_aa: CASSQISGAGHANTGELFF
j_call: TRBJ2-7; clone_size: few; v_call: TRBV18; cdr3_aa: CASSPTTGSQVEQYF
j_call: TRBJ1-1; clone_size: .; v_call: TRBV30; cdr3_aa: CAWRGGQGVITEAFF
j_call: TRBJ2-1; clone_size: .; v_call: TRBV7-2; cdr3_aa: CASSLEARVLNEQFF
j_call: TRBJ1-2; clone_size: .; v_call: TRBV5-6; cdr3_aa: CASSHDRGYGYTF
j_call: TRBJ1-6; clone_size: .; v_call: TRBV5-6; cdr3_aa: CASSPLGPEVNSPLHF
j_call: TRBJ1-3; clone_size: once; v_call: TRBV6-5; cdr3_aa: CASIQGSGNTIYF
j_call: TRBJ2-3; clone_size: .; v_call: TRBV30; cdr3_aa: CAWSADGGTDTQYF
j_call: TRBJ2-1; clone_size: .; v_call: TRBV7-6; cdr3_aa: CASSFGTTGEQFF
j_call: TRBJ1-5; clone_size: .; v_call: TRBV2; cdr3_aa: CASSPNPSKYSNQPQHF
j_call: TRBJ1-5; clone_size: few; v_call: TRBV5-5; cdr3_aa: CASSLVGVEGQPQHF
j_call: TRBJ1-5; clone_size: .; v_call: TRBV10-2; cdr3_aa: CASSEPGTGDQPQHF
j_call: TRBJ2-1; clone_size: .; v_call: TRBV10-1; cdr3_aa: CASSEFSGAFYEQFF